Listed here is a single T cell receptor beta chain. These data come from a study of shared clonotypes between healthy human individuals. With 4 bases removed from V and 1 base from J, the gap between germline ends came to 17 bases. This CDR3 is 17 amino acids long. The germline V gene has CDR1 SGHAT and CDR2 FQNNGV. Positive CCR7 selection of CD45RO-negative cells yielded the naive CD8 cells, and terminally differentiated effector memory CD45RA+ cells were excluded. The repertoire was sequenced with immunoSEQ multiplex PCR; TCRdb's copy has only in-frame clones and lacks some. The repertoire includes fewer than 1 million clones, 95% to 97% of them detected once, and approximately 0.2% sits in the top ten.

The gene calls are TRBV11-2 and TRBJ2-1; D call uncertain. Input material: naive CD8+ T cells sorted from blood. This clonotype was obtained from a man aged 25 to 40 in good health. CDR3 protein: CASSWSFGADSYNEQFF. CDR3 coding DNA: TGTGCCAGCAGCTGGAGTTTCGGAGCCGATTCCTACAATGAGCAGTTCTTC.